This TCR beta chain appears in the sequencing data of a study of early T cells in non-severe SARS-CoV-2 infection. On the study more broadly: Unsorted whole blood bulk RNA was sequenced, with unpaired chains.

Whole-study findings and limits: VDJdb matching skewed toward anti-spike CD8 responses, missing private and CD4 specificities.

Only a few counts were recorded for this clonotype. Antigen unknown. V lost 1 base to trimming and J lost 5 bases, with 14 bases between them. The CDR3 has 15 residues. The germline V gene encodes CDR1 SGHRS and CDR2 YFSETQ. The library protocol tagged individual cDNA molecules with unique molecular identifiers. TCRdb redid the calling of the 5' RACE reads with MiXCR, one entry per CDR3 protein. The sample yields around 93,000 distinct CDR3 sequences, more than 10% seen once. This TCR was recovered from an adult who was a healthcare worker with PCR-confirmed SARS-CoV-2 infection or an uninfected control (not recorded which). This rearrangement joins TRBV5-1 to TRBJ2-3, with D tentatively TRBD1 (6 bases). This material consisted of whole blood, taken at baseline. CDR3 loop: CASSLFIQGRDTQYF. The CDR3 DNA reads TGCGCCAGCAGCTTGTTTATACAGGGAAGAGATACGCAGTATTTT.